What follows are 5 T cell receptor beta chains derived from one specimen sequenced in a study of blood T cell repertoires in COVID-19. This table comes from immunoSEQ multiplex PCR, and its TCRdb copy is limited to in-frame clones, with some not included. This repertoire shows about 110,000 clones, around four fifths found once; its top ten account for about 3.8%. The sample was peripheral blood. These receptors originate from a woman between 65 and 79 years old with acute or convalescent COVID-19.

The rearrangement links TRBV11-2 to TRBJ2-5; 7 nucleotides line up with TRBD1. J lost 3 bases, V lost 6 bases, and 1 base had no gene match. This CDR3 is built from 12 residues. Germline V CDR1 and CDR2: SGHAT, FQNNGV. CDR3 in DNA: TGTGCCAGCAGGGGACAGAAAGAGACCCAGTACTTC. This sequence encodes CASRGQKETQYF.

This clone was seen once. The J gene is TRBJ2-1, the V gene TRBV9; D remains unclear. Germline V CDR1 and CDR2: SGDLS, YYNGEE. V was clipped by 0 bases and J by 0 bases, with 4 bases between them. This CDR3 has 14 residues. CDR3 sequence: CASSVVNSYNEQFF. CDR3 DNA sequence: TGTGCCAGCAGCGTAGTCAACTCCTACAATGAGCAGTTCTTC. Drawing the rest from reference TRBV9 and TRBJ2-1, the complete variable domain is DSGVTQTPKHLITATGQRVTLRCSPRSGDLSVYWYQQSLDQGLQFLIQYYNGEERAKGNILERFSAQQFPDLHSELNLSSLELGDSALYFCASSVVNSYNEQFFGPGTRLTVL.

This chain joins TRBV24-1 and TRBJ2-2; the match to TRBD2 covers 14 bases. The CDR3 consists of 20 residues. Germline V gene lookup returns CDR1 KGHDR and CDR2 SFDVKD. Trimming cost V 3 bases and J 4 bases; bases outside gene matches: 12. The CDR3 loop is CATSDALGTSGSHGTGELFF. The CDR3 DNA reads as TGTGCCACCAGTGATGCCCTCGGGACTAGCGGGAGTCATGGCACCGGGGAGCTGTTTTTT.

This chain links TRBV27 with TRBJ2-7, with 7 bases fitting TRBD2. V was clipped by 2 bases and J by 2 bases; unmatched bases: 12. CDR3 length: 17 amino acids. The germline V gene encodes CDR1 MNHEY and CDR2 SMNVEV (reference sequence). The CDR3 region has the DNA TGTGCCAGCAGTTTAGCGCAATTAACTAGCGTCGCCTACGAGCAGTACGTC. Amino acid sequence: CASSLAQLTSVAYEQYV.

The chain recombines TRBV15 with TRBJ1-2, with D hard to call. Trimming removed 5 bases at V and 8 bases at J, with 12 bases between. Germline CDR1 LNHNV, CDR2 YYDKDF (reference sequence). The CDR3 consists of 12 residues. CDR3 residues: CATSGDMSGYTF. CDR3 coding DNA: TGTGCCACCAGCGGCGACATGAGCGGCTACACCTTC.